Listed below are T cell receptor beta chains from one sample, sequenced in a study of cytomegalovirus exposure and HLA in healthy donors. Some clones are missing from TCRdb's copy, which holds only in-frame ones; the method was immunoSEQ multiplex PCR. The data contain 95,000 to 150,000 clones, more than 65% of them singletons. Material: PBMCs. Receptor source: a human donor in good health. The CDR3 runs from the conserved cysteine through the conserved F or W. The order of the fields is D gene, V gene, J gene, clone size, CDR3 DNA, CDR3 protein. D genes are given only for firm matches. Size is stated for part of the rows, as once, few or many counts, or as a class when the clone is expanded.

NA	TRBV18	TRBJ1-3	NA	TGTGCCAGCTCACCACCAGGCAGGGTCTCTGGAAACACCATATATTTT	CASSPPGRVSGNTIYF
TRBD2	TRBV5-1	TRBJ2-7	NA	TGCGCCAGCAGCTTGCAAGCGGGAGCGACCTACGAGCAGTACTTC	CASSLQAGATYEQYF
NA	TRBV6-1	TRBJ1-1	once	TGTGCCAGCAGTGAAGCCAAGGGGTCCACTGAAGCTTTCTTT	CASSEAKGSTEAFF
TRBD1	TRBV5-1	TRBJ1-1	NA	TGCGCCAGCAGCTTGGCGCAGGGGGTTCAGAACACTGAAGCTTTCTTT	CASSLAQGVQNTEAFF
NA	TRBV7-2	TRBJ1-1	NA	TGTGCCAGCAGCCCCTCCAGGGGCTCGGGGAACACTGAAGCTTTCTTT	CASSPSRGSGNTEAFF
NA	TRBV6-5	TRBJ1-1	once	TGTGCCAGCAGTCAACAGTCGACGGTTCACACTGAAGCTTTCTTT	CASSQQSTVHTEAFF
NA	TRBV29-1	TRBJ2-7	NA	TGCAGCGTTAATGGCGGGCAGTCCTACGAGCAGTACTTC	CSVNGGQSYEQYF
TRBD1	TRBV27	TRBJ1-2	NA	TGTGCCAGCAGTTTAGGGCCTAGGACAGGTACCAACTATGGCTACACCTTC	CASSLGPRTGTNYGYTF
NA	TRBV6-6	TRBJ2-1	NA	TGTGCCAGCAGTTACTCGGCAGGGAACCTCTGGAATGAGCAGTTCTTC	CASSYSAGNLWNEQFF
TRBD1	TRBV19	TRBJ2-7	NA	TGTGCCAGTAGTCCGGGGACAGGGGGCTACGAGCGGTACTTC	CASSPGTGGYERYF
NA	TRBV4-1	TRBJ1-1	NA	TGCGCCAGCAGCCTAGGGGCCTTGAACACTGAAGCTTTCTTT	CASSLGALNTEAFF
TRBD1	TRBV2	TRBJ2-1	NA	TGTGCCAGCAGTGGGACCCAACGACAGGGAACTTACAATGAGCAGTTCTTC	CASSGTQRQGTYNEQFF
TRBD2	TRBV11-2	TRBJ2-7	once	TGTGCCAGCAGCTCCCCTGGGCTAGCGGGAGTACACGAGCAGTACTTC	CASSSPGLAGVHEQYF
NA	TRBV7-9	TRBJ2-7	once	TGTGCCAGCAGCTTGAGGGGTATTGCGGGGCCGGGGTACGAGCAGTACTTC	CASSLRGIAGPGYEQYF
NA	TRBV28	TRBJ1-4	NA	TGTGCCAGCAGTTTACGGGGGGGTGGAACTAATGAAAAACTGTTTTTT	CASSLRGGGTNEKLFF
TRBD1	TRBV7-2	TRBJ1-2	NA	TGTGCCAGCAGCCCAAGGCAGGTTCCGTCAGGGGGCCAATATGGCTACACCTTC	CASSPRQVPSGGQYGYTF
NA	TRBV2	TRBJ1-1	few	TGTGCCAGCATTACAGGGAGTTACACTGAAGCTTTCTTT	CASITGSYTEAFF
NA	TRBV5-1	TRBJ1-4	NA	TGCGCCAGCAGCTTGGACAACCCAACTAATGAAAAACTGTTTTTT	CASSLDNPTNEKLFF
TRBD1	TRBV6-1	TRBJ1-2	NA	TGTGCCAGCAGCTTACAGGGGGCATTGGGTGGCTACACCTTC	CASSLQGALGGYTF
TRBD1	TRBV6-1	TRBJ1-1	NA	TGTGCCAGCAGGAGCCCCAGACAGGGACGATATGAAGCTTTCTTT	CASRSPRQGRYEAFF
NA	TRBV7-7	TRBJ2-1	NA	TGTGCCAGCAGTCCCCACGGGGGTAATGAGCAGTTCTTC	CASSPHGGNEQFF
NA	TRBV18	TRBJ1-1	NA	TGTGCCAGCTCACCACCTGAGCTCGTCGACACTGAAGCTTTCTTT	CASSPPELVDTEAFF
TRBD1	TRBV5-1	TRBJ1-2	NA	TGCGCCAGCAGCTTGGGAGGGACAGGGACCTATGGCTACACCTTC	CASSLGGTGTYGYTF
TRBD2	TRBV27	TRBJ2-7	once	TGTGCCAGCATGATGGCGGGAGGGGTATTGTACGAGCAGTACTTC	CASMMAGGVLYEQYF
TRBD1	TRBV6-4	TRBJ2-7	NA	TGTGCCAGATCAACCGGGACAGGGGGCTCCTACGAGCAGTACTTC	CARSTGTGGSYEQYF
TRBD1	TRBV7-9	TRBJ2-7	NA	TGTGCCAGCAGCCCCCCTACCGGGACAGGAGTTTACGAGCAGTACTTC	CASSPPTGTGVYEQYF
NA	TRBV7-6	TRBJ1-1	NA	TGTGCCAGCAGCTTAGCGAGAGAGAACACTGAAGCTTTCTTT	CASSLARENTEAFF
TRBD1	TRBV5-1	TRBJ2-7	NA	TGCGCCAGCAGCCCAACCGGGACAGGGCTTTACGAGCAGTACTTC	CASSPTGTGLYEQYF
TRBD2	TRBV25-1	TRBJ2-1	once	TGTGCCAGCAGCGGAACTAGCGGGAGAAAGTACAATGAGCAGTTCTTC	CASSGTSGRKYNEQFF
NA	TRBV28	TRBJ1-2	NA	TGTGCCAGCAGTTTGACAGGCCATAACTATGGCTACACCTTC	CASSLTGHNYGYTF
NA	TRBV5-4	TRBJ2-7	NA	TGTGCCAGCAGCTTTTTCACCTACGAGCAGTACTTC	CASSFFTYEQYF